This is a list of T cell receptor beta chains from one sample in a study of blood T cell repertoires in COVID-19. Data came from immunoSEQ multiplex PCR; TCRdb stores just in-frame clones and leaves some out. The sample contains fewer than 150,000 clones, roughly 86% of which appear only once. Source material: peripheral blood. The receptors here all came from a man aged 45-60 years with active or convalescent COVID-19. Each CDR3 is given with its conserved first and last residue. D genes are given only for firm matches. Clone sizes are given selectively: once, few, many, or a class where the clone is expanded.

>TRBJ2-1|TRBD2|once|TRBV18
CASSRTSGIYNEQFF
TGTGCCAGCTCACGGACTAGCGGAATTTACAATGAGCAGTTCTTC
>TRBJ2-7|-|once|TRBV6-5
CASRRDPVAYEQYF
TGTGCCAGCAGGCGGGACCCCGTCGCCTACGAGCAGTACTTC
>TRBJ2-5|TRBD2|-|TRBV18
CASSPLWAGSVAGGETQYF
TGTGCCAGCTCACCACTCTGGGCCGGGAGCGTAGCGGGTGGAGAGACCCAGTACTTC
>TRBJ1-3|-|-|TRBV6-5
CASRVTYSGNTIYF
TGTGCCAGCAGAGTCACCTACTCTGGAAACACCATATATTTT
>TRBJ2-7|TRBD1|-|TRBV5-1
CASSLGQGFYEQYF
TGCGCCAGCAGCTTGGGACAGGGGTTTTACGAGCAGTACTTC
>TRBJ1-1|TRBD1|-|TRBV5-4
CASSTRDRTGEAFF
TGTGCCAGCAGCACCCGGGACAGGACGGGTGAAGCTTTCTTT
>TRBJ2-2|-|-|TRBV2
CASSVGGGTGELFF
TGTGCCAGCAGTGTTGGTGGGGGGACCGGGGAGCTGTTTTTT
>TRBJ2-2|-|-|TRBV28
CASSLEAGDVSGELFF
TGTGCCAGCAGTTTAGAGGCAGGGGACGTGTCCGGGGAGCTGTTTTTT
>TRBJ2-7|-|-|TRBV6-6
CASSYRGDEQYF
TGTGCCAGCAGTTACAGAGGCGACGAGCAGTACTTC
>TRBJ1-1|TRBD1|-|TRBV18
CASSSPTGGEAFF
TGTGCCAGCTCATCCCCGACAGGGGGCGAAGCTTTCTTT
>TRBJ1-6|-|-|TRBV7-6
CASSLATGGSPLHF
TGTGCCAGCAGCTTGGCCACCGGCGGCTCACCCCTCCACTTT
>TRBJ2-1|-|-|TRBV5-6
CASSPLGRGSYNEQFF
TGTGCCAGCAGCCCACTTGGCAGGGGCTCATACAATGAGCAGTTCTTC
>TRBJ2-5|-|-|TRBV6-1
CASSEAGGIQETQYF
TGTGCCAGCAGTGAAGCCGGGGGTATACAAGAGACCCAGTACTTC
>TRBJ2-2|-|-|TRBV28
CASINGQGQAGELFF
TGTGCCAGCATTAACGGGCAGGGTCAGGCCGGGGAGCTGTTTTTT
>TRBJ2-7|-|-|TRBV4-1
CASSQGGLYEQYF
TGCGCCAGCAGCCAAGGCGGCCTATACGAGCAGTACTTC
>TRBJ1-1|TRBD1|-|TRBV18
CASSPPRDRGAGTEAFF
TGTGCCAGCTCACCACCGAGGGACAGGGGAGCCGGCACTGAAGCTTTCTTT
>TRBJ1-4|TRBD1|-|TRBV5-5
CASSPPGTGGVNEKLFF
TGTGCCAGCAGCCCTCCCGGGACAGGGGGAGTTAATGAAAAACTGTTTTTT
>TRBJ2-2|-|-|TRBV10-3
CAILLRTRGNTGELFF
TGTGCCATACTACTCCGAACGCGGGGGAACACCGGGGAGCTGTTTTTT
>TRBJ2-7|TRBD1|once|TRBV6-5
CASRGTGAYEQYF
TGTGCCAGCAGAGGGACAGGGGCCTACGAGCAGTACTTC
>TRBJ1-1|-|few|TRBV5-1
CASSFRRGMNTEAFF
TGCGCCAGCAGCTTTCGACGGGGGATGAACACTGAAGCTTTCTTT
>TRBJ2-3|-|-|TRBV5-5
CASSLAAGMGSDTQYF
TGTGCCAGCAGCTTGGCGGCGGGTATGGGGTCAGATACGCAGTATTTT
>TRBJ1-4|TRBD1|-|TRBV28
CASSRQGGWATNEKLFF
TGTGCCAGCAGCAGACAGGGGGGCTGGGCAACTAATGAAAAACTGTTTTTT
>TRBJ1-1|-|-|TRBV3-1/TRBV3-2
CASSRNRGNTEAFF
TGTGCCAGCAGCCGCAATAGAGGCAACACTGAAGCTTTCTTT
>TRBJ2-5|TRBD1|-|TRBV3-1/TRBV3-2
CASSRPGTGDIKTQYF
TGTGCCAGCAGCCGACCCGGGACAGGGGATATTAAGACCCAGTACTTC
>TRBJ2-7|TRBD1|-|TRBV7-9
CASSLARGRDEQYF
TGTGCCAGCAGCTTAGCCAGGGGGCGGGACGAGCAGTACTTC
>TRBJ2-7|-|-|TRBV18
CASSTRGAREQYF
TGTGCCAGCTCAACCCGCGGGGCGAGAGAGCAGTACTTC
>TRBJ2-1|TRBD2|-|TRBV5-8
CASSSGGRAFSYNEQFF
TGTGCCAGCAGCTCGGGAGGGAGGGCCTTCTCCTACAATGAGCAGTTCTTC
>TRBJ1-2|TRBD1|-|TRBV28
CASSRQGSYGYTF
TGTGCCAGCAGTCGACAGGGTAGCTATGGCTACACCTTC
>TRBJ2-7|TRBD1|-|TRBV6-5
CASSYSDRGIYEQYF
TGTGCCAGCAGTTACTCTGACAGGGGGATCTACGAGCAGTACTTC
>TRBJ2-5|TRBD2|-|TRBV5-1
CASQRGTQETQYF
TGCGCCAGCCAGCGGGGCACACAAGAGACCCAGTACTTC
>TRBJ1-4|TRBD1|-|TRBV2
CASTGTGARGEKLFF
TGTGCCAGCACTGGGACAGGGGCACGGGGCGAAAAACTGTTTTTT
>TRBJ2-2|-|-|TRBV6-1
CASSELGRGNTGELFF
TGTGCCAGCAGTGAACTCGGGCGGGGGAACACCGGGGAGCTGTTTTTT
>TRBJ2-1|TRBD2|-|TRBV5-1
CASSLPSGAPSYNEQFF
TGCGCCAGCAGCTTGCCGAGCGGGGCACCATCCTACAATGAGCAGTTCTTC
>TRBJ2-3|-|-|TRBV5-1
CASSSFGGGGKNTQYF
TGCGCCAGCAGCTCCTTTGGGGGCGGGGGCAAAAATACGCAGTATTTT
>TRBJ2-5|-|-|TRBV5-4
CASSLGAQKETQYF
TGTGCCAGCAGCTTGGGAGCCCAAAAAGAGACCCAGTACTTC
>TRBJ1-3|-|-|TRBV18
CASSPNGGDTIYF
TGTGCCAGCTCACCAAACGGAGGGGACACCATATATTTT
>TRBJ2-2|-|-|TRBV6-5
CASRGTGVVGELFF
TGTGCCAGCAGGGGTACGGGAGTGGTCGGGGAGCTGTTTTTT
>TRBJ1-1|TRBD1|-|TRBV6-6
CASSRTTGENYEAFF
TGTGCCAGCAGCCGAACGACAGGGGAGAATTACGAAGCTTTCTTT
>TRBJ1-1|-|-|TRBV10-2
CASRTTGFTEAFF
TGCGCCAGCAGAACAACAGGGTTCACTGAAGCTTTCTTT
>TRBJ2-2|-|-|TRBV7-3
CASRAGVQTGELFF
TGTGCCAGCCGGGCAGGGGTTCAAACCGGGGAGCTGTTTTTT
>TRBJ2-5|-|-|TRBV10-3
CAISEPRETQYF
TGTGCCATCAGTGAGCCGAGGGAGACCCAGTACTTC
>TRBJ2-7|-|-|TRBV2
CASSDWGSGSYEQYF
TGTGCCAGCAGTGACTGGGGTAGCGGCTCCTACGAGCAGTACTTC
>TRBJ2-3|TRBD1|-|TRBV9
CASSPRTGADTQYF
TGTGCCAGCAGCCCTAGGACAGGGGCAGATACGCAGTATTTT
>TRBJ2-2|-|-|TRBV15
CATSRNPAGNTGELFF
TGTGCCACCAGCAGAAACCCTGCGGGGAACACCGGGGAGCTGTTTTTT
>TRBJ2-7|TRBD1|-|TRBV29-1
CSGRDRVTYEQYF
TGCAGCGGCCGGGACAGGGTAACCTACGAGCAGTACTTC
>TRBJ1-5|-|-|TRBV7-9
CASNEGGPSQPQHF
TGTGCCAGCAACGAGGGAGGGCCCAGTCAGCCCCAGCATTTT
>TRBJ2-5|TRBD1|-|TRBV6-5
CASRTGTETQYF
TGTGCCAGCAGGACAGGGACGGAGACCCAGTACTTC
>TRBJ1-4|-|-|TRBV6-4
CASARQGRQNEKLFF
TGTGCCAGCGCTCGCCAGGGGCGACAAAATGAAAAACTGTTTTTT
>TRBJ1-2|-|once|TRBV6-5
CASNPPRGGYTF
TGTGCCAGCAACCCCCCAAGGGGCGGCTACACCTTC
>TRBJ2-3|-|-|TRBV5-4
CASSLGGQTRDTQYF
TGTGCCAGCAGCTTGGGGGGGCAGACCCGCGATACGCAGTATTTT
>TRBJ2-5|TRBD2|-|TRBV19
CASSIGAGGPETQYF
TGTGCCAGTAGTATTGGGGCGGGAGGGCCGGAGACCCAGTACTTC
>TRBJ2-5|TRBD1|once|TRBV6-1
CASSWGQSATQYF
TGTGCCAGCAGTTGGGGACAGTCCGCGACCCAGTACTTC
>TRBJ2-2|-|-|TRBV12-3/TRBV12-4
CASSLYRTGELFF
TGTGCCAGCAGTTTATACCGGACCGGGGAGCTGTTTTTT
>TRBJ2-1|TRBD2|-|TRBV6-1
CASSVSLAGVYNEQFF
TGTGCCAGCAGTGTTTCTCTAGCGGGAGTTTACAATGAGCAGTTCTTC